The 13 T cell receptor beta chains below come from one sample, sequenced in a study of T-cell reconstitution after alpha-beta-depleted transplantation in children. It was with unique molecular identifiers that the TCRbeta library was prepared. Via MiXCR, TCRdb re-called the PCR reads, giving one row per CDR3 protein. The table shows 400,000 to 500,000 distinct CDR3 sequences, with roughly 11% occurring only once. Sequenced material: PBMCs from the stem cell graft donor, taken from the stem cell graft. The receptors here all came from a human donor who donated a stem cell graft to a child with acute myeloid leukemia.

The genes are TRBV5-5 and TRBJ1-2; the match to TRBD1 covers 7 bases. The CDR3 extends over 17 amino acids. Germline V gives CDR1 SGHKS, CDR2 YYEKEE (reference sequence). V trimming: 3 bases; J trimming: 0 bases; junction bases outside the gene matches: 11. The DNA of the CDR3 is TGTGCCAGCAGCTCCCCAGGGGGAACACCTTCTAACTATGGCTACACCTTC. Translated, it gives CASSSPGGTPSNYGYTF.

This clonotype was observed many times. The CDR3 loop is CASSQVLAGLYNEQFF. CDR3 nucleotides: TGTGCCAGCAGCCAAGTACTAGCGGGACTCTACAATGAGCAGTTCTTC. The rearrangement links TRBV3-1 to TRBJ2-1; 10 nucleotides line up with TRBD2. CDR1 is LGHDT and CDR2 is YNNKEL in the germline V gene (reference sequence). The trim removed 1 base at V and 3 bases at J, leaving 3 bases unmatched. The CDR3 totals 16 residues.

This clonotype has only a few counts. DNA for the CDR3: TGCGCCAGCAGCCAAGATCTTAGGGCGATAGATACGCAGTATTTT. Translating gives CASSQDLRAIDTQYF. The chain couples TRBV4-1 to TRBJ2-3, with D unresolved. Germline V lookup: CDR1 MGHRA, CDR2 YSYEKL. This CDR3 contains 15 residues. V gave up 0 bases and J gave up 5 bases, with 12 bases separating them.

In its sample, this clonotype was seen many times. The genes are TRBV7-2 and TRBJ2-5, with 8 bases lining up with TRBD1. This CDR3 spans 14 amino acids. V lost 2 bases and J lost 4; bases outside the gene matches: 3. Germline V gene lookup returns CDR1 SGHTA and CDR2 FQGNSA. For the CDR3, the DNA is TGTGCCAGCAGCTTACCACAGGGGGTAGAGACCCAGTACTTC. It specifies CASSLPQGVETQYF.

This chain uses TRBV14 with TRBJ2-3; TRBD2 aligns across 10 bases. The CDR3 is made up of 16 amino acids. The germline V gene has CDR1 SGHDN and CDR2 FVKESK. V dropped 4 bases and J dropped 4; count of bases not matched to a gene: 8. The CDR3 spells CASSPRNSGRPDTQYF. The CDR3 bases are TGTGCCAGCAGCCCCAGAAATAGCGGGAGGCCAGATACGCAGTATTTT.

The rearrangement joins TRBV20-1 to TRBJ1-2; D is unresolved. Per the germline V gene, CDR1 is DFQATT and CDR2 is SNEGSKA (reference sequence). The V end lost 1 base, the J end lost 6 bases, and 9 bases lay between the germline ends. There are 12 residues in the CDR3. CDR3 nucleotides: TGCAGTGCTAGAGGCTTATTCGATGGCTACACCTTC. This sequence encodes CSARGLFDGYTF.

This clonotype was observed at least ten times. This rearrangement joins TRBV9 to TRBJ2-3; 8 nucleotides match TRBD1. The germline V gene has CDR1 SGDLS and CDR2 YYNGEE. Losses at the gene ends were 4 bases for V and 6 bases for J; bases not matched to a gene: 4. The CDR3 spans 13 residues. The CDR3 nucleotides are TGTGCCAGCAGCCCCCGGACAGGGGATACGCAGTATTTT. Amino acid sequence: CASSPRTGDTQYF.

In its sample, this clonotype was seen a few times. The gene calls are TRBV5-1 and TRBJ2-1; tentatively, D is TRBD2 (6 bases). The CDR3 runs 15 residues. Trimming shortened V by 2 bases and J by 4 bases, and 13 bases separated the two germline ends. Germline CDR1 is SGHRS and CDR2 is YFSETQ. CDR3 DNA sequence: TGCGCCAGCAGCTTTACTCAGGAGGGGTACAATGAGCAGTTCTTC. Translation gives CASSFTQEGYNEQFF.

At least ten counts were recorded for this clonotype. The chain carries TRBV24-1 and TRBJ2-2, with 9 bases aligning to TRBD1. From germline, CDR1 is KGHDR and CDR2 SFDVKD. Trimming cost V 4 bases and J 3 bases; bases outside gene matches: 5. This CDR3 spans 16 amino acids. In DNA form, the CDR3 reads TGTGCCACCAGTGACACGGGACAGGGAGACACCGGGGAGCTGTTTTTT. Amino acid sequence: CATSDTGQGDTGELFF.

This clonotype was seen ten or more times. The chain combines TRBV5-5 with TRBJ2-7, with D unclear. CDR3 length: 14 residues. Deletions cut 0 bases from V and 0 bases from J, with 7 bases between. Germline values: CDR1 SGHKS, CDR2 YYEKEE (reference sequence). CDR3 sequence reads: CASSLAFGSYEQYV. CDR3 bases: TGTGCCAGCAGCTTGGCTTTCGGCTCCTACGAGCAGTACGTC.

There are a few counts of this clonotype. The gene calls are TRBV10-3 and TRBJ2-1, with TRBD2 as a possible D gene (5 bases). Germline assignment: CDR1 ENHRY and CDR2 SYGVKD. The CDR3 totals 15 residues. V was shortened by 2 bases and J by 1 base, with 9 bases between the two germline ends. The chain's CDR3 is CAISEALGSYNEQFF. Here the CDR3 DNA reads TGTGCCATCAGTGAGGCACTAGGGTCCTACAATGAGCAGTTCTTC.

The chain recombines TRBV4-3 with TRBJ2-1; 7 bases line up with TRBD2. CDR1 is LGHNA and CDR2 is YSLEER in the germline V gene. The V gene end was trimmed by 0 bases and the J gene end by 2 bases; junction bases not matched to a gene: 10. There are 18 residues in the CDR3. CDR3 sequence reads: CASSQEPQRDRTYNEQFF. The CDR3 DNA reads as TGCGCCAGCAGCCAAGAGCCCCAGCGGGATCGTACCTACAATGAGCAGTTCTTC.

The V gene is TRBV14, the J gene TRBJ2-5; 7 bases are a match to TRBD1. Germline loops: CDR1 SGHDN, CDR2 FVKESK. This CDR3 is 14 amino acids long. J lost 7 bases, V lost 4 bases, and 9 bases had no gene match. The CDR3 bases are TGTGCCAGCAGCCTACAGGGACAGACTGGGACCCAGTACTTC. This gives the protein CASSLQGQTGTQYF.